The present TCR beta chain was sequenced within a study of shared clonotypes between healthy human individuals. Points from the study as a whole: Clonotype sharing among donors was thought likely to change with sequencing depth.

The junction had 9 bases not matched to a gene; V was cut back by 2 bases and J by 8 bases. CDR3 length: 15 amino acids. Germline lookup yields CDR1 MNHNS and CDR2 SASEGT. Sequencing used immunoSEQ multiplex PCR; TCRdb keeps in-frame clones, though not all of them. Altogether approximately 460,000 clones are present, approximately 71% being singletons, with the ten largest covering 12%. Concerning this clone itself: Its antigen is currently unknown.

The chain uses TRBV6-1 and TRBJ1-5; TRBD1 aligns across 7 bases. This TCR was sampled from a woman aged 40 to 50 in good health. Some clones in this sample may be carry-over from other donors' samples. Sequenced: PBMCs. The CDR3 bases are TGTGCCAGCAGTGAAACGGGAGGGGGCAGCGAGCCCCAGCATTTT. It is translated as CASSETGGGSEPQHF.